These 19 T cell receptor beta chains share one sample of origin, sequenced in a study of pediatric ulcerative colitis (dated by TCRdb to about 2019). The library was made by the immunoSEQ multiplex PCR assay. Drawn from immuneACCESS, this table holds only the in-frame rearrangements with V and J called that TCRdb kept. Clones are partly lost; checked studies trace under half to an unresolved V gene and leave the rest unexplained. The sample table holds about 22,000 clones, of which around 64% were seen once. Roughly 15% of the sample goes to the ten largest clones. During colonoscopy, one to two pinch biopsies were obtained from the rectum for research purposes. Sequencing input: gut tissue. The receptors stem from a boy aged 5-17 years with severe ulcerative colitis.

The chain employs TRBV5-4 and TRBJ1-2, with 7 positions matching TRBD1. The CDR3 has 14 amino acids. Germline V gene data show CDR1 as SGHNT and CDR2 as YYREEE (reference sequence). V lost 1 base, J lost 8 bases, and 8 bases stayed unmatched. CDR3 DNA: TGTGCCAGCAGCTTGAGCTTCAGGGGGATAGGCTACACCTTC. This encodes CASSLSFRGIGYTF.

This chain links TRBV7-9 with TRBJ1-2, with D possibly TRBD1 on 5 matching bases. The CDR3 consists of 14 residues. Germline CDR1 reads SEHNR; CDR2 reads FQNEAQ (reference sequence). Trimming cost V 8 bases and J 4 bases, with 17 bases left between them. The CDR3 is CASGPQGISYGYTF. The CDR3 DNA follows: TGTGCCAGCGGCCCCCAGGGTATTAGCTATGGCTACACCTTC.

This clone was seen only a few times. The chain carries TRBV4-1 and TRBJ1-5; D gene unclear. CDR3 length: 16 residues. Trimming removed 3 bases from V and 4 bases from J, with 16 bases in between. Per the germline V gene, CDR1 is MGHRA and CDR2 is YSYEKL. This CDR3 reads CASSQGNTMPNQPQHF. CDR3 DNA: TGCGCCAGCAGCCAGGGTAACACGATGCCAAATCAGCCCCAGCATTTT.

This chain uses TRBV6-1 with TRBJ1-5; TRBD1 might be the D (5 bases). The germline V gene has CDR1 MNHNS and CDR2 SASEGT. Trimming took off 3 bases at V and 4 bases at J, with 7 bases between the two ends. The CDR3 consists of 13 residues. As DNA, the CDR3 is TGTGCCAGCAGTGAGCGGGGGAATCAGCCCCAGCATTTT. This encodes CASSERGNQPQHF.

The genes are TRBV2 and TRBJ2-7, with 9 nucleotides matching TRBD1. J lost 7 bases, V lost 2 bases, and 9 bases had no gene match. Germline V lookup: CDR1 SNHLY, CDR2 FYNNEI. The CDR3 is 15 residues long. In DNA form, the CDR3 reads TGTGCCAGCAGTGAAATGGGACAGGGAACGGGTGAGCAGTACTTC. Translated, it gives CASSEMGQGTGEQYF.

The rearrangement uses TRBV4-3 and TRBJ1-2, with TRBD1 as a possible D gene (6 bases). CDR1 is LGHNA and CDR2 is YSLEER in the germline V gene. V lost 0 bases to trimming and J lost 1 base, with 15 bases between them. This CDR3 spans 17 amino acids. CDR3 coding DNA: TGCGCCAGCAGCCAAGATTTAAACAGGGCCAATAACTATGGCTACACCTTC. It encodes CASSQDLNRANNYGYTF.

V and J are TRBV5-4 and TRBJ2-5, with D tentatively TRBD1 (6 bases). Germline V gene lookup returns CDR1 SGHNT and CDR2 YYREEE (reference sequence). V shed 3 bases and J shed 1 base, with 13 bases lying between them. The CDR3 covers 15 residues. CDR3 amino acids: CASSSTGQSQETQYF. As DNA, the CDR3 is TGTGCCAGCAGCTCAACCGGACAGAGCCAAGAGACCCAGTACTTC.

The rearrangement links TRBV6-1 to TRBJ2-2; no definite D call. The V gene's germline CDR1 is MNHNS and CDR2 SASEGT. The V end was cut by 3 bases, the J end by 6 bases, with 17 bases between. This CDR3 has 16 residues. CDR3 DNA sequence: TGTGCCAGCAGTGACCCCTCTGGGATGGGCCCCGGGGAGCTGTTTTTT. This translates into CASSDPSGMGPGELFF.

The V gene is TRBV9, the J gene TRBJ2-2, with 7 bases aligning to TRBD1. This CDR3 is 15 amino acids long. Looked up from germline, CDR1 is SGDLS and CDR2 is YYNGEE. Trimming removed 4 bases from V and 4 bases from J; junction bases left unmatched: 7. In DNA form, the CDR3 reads TGTGCCAGCAGCCTTAAGGGGGCGCGCACCGGGGAGCTGTTTTTT. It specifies CASSLKGARTGELFF. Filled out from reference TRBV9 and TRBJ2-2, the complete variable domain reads DSGVTQTPKHLITATGQRVTLRCSPRSGDLSVYWYQQSLDQGLQFLIQYYNGEERAKGNILERFSAQQFPDLHSELNLSSLELGDSALYFCASSLKGARTGELFFGEGSRLTVL.

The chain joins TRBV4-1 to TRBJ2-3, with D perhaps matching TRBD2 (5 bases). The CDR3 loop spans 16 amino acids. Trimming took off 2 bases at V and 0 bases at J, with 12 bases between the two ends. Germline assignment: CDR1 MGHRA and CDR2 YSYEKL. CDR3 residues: CASSQNLAGSTDTQYF. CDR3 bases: TGCGCCAGCAGCCAAAATCTAGCAGGCAGCACAGATACGCAGTATTTT.

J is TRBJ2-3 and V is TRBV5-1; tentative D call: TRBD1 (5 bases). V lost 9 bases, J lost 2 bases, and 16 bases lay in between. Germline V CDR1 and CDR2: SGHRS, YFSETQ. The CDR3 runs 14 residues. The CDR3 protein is CATSKTVSTDTQYF. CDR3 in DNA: TGCGCCACCTCTAAGACAGTCTCCACAGATACGCAGTATTTT.

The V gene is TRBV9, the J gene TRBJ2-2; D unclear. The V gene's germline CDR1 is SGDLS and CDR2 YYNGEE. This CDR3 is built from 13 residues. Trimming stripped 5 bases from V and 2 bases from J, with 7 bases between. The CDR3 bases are TGTGCCAGCAGAGCCTCCAACACCGGGGAGCTGTTTTTT. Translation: CASRASNTGELFF.

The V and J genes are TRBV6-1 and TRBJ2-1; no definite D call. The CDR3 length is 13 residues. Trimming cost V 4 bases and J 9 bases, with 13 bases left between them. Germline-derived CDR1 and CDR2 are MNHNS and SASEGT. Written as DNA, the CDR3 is TGTGCCAGCAGTGCTTTGGATCGCCCTGAGCAGTTCTTC. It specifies CASSALDRPEQFF.

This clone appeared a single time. Here the CDR3 DNA reads TGTGCCAGCAGCCAATCTGGGGGCTCTGGAAACACCATATATTTT. Translation: CASSQSGGSGNTIYF. This chain links TRBV11-2 with TRBJ1-3; D might be TRBD1 (5 bases). The CDR3 loop spans 15 amino acids. With 5 bases removed from V and 0 bases from J, the gap between germline ends came to 11 bases. Germline V gives CDR1 SGHAT, CDR2 FQNNGV.

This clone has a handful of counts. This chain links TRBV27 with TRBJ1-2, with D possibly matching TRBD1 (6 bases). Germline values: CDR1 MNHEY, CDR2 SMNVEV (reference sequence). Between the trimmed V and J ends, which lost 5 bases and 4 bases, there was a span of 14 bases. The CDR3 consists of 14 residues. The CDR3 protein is CASSPTQTGYGYTF. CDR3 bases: TGTGCCAGCAGTCCCACACAGACAGGCTATGGCTACACCTTC.

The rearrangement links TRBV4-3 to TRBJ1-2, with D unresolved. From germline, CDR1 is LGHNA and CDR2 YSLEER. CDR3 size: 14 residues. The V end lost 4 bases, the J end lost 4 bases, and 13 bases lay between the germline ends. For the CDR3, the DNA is TGCGCCAGCAGCCCCTCGTGGGGAGGCTATGGCTACACCTTC. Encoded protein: CASSPSWGGYGYTF.

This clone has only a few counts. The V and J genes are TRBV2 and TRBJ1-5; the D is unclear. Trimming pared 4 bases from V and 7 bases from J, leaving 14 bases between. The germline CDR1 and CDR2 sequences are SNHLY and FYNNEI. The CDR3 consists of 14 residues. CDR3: CASSGAGSRQPQHF. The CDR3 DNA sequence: TGTGCCAGCAGTGGAGCTGGGAGTAGGCAGCCCCAGCATTTT.

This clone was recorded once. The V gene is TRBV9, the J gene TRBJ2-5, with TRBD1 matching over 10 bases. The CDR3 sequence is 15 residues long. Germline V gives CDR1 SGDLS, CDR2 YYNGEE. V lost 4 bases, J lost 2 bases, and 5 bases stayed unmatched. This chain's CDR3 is CASSSGTGEQETQYF. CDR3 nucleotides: TGTGCCAGCAGCTCCGGGACAGGGGAACAAGAGACCCAGTACTTC.

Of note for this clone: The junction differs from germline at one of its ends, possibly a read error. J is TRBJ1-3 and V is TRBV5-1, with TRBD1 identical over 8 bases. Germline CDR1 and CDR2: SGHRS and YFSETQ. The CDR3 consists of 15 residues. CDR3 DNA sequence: TGCGCCAGCACCTTGACAGGGGAGCTCGGAAACACCATATATTTT. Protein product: CASTLTGELGNTIYF.